These 5 T cell receptor beta chains originate from one sample sequenced in a study of T-cell memory formation after mild COVID-19. Each CDR3 protein is one row after TCRdb ran MiXCR on the 5' RACE reads. The sample consists of about 180,000 distinct CDR3 sequences, around 18% of them appearing once. Source material: PBMCs or a T cell subset sorted from them (not recorded which). These receptors were collected from a man younger than 35 who had mild COVID-19 (a few samples of this study predate the infection). Cell type and time point are not known.

V usage is TRBV11-3 and J usage is TRBJ2-1, with 9 nucleotides matching TRBD1. The CDR3 is made up of 12 amino acids. The V and J ends lost 4 bases and 14 bases, in that order; junction bases with no gene match: 6. Germline assignment: CDR1 SGHNT and CDR2 YENEEA. The CDR3, as DNA: TGTGCCAGCAGCTCTCCCGGGACAGGGAAGTTCTTC. The encoded protein is CASSSPGTGKFF.

J is TRBJ1-2 and V is TRBV20-1, with D perhaps matching TRBD1 (5 bases). CDR1 DFQATT and CDR2 SNEGSKA come from the germline V gene (reference sequence). With 2 bases removed from V and 2 bases from J, the gap between germline ends came to 9 bases. This CDR3 region has 13 residues. CDR3 sequence: CSARRQSNYGYTF. The CDR3 nucleotides read TGCAGTGCTAGAAGACAGTCGAACTATGGCTACACCTTC.

This clonotype was detected only a few times. J is TRBJ1-2 and V is TRBV20-1; 8 bases fit TRBD1. This CDR3 has 12 residues. Germline-derived CDR1 and CDR2 are DFQATT and SNEGSKA (reference sequence). The trim removed 6 bases at V and 8 bases at J, leaving 8 bases unmatched. The CDR3 sequence is CSASDRGYGYTF. The CDR3 DNA reads TGCAGTGCGTCCGACAGGGGCTACGGCTACACCTTC.

The chain has TRBV29-1 and TRBJ2-1; D is uncertain. The V gene lost 7 bases and the J gene lost 0 bases, with 7 bases spanning the gap. Germline-derived CDR1 and CDR2 are SQVTM and ANQGSEA. The CDR3 is 12 residues long. DNA of the CDR3: TGCAGCGCCGGGTACTCCTACAATGAGCAGTTCTTC. Translating it yields CSAGYSYNEQFF.

The J gene is TRBJ1-3, the V gene TRBV12-3 or TRBV12-4, with a tentative D call TRBD1 (5 bases). The germline V and J ends were trimmed by 5 bases and 7 bases, with 15 bases remaining between them. The length of the CDR3 is 14 residues. For the CDR3, the DNA is TGTGCCAGCAGTCCTGTGGGGGGTGAGAACACCATATATTTT. It translates to CASSPVGGENTIYF.